The 4 T cell receptor beta chains reported below all come from one sample, sequenced in a study of blood T cell repertoires in COVID-19. TCRdb's copy holds only in-frame clones and misses some; the assay was immunoSEQ multiplex PCR. The sample lists fewer than 180,000 clones, approximately 86% seen once, with more than 3% in the top ten. Sequencing was carried out using peripheral blood. Receptors were obtained from a man between 65 and 85 years old with acute or convalescent COVID-19.

The genes are TRBV2 and TRBJ2-7; D not certain. The length of the CDR3 is 16 residues. Germline V lookup: CDR1 SNHLY, CDR2 FYNNEI. Trimming removed 1 base at V and 3 bases at J, with 16 bases between. The CDR3 sequence is CASSEGLVPSNYEQYF. Here the CDR3 DNA reads TGTGCCAGCAGTGAAGGCTTAGTACCCTCCAACTACGAGCAGTACTTC.

V gene TRBV6-5 combines with J gene TRBJ2-1; possible D gene TRBD1, 6 bases. CDR3 size: 15 residues. V was cut by 6 bases and J by 0 bases, with 12 bases left in between. CDR1 MNHEY and CDR2 SVGAGI come from the germline V gene. The CDR3 is CASSSYRVSYNEQFF. The CDR3 DNA sequence: TGTGCCAGCAGCTCCTACAGGGTCTCCTACAATGAGCAGTTCTTC.

The chain has TRBV5-1 and TRBJ2-3; D remains ambiguous. This CDR3 spans 12 amino acids. The germline CDR1 and CDR2 sequences are SGHRS and YFSETQ. V was clipped by 3 bases and J by 8 bases, with 10 bases between them. The CDR3 reads CASSSFSGTQYF. CDR3 in DNA: TGCGCCAGCAGCTCCTTCAGTGGTACGCAGTATTTT.

The chain employs TRBV7-3 and TRBJ1-1; no clear D gene. Germline lookup yields CDR1 SGHTA and CDR2 FQGTGA. V lost 0 bases, J lost 7 bases, and 9 bases lay in between. The CDR3 has 13 amino acids. CDR3 nucleotide sequence: TGTGCCAGCAGCTTAACTGGGCCAGTTGAAGCTTTCTTT. Protein sequence: CASSLTGPVEAFF.